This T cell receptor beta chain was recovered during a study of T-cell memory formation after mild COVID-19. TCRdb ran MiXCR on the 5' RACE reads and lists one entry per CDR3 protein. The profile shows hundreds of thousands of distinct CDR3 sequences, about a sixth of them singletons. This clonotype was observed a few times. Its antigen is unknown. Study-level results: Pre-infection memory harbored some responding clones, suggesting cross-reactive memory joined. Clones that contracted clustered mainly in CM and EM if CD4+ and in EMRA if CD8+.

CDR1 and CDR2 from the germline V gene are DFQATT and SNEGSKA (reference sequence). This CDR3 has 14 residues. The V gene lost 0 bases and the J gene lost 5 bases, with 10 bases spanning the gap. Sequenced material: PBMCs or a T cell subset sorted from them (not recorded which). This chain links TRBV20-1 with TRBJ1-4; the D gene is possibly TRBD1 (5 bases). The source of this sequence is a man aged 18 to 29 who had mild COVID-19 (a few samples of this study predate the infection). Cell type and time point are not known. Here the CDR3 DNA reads TGCAGTGCTAGAGACAGGGAGGGGAATGAAAAACTGTTTTTT. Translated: CSARDREGNEKLFF.